This T cell receptor beta chain was documented in a study of shared T cell receptors in the human thymus. CDR1 and CDR2 from the germline V gene are MDHEN and SYDVKM. This CDR3 has 21 residues. With 3 bases removed from V and 9 bases from J, the gap between germline ends came to 36 bases. Method: immunoSEQ multiplex PCR; TCRdb's copy keeps in-frame clones and lacks some. The profile shows 55,000 to 75,000 clones, 90% to 95% of them singletons. The clonotype originates from a human donor. V gene TRBV28 combines with J gene TRBJ1-5; unclear D gene. Sequencing was done on a sample of thymocytes. The CDR3 sequence is CASSLLLNRNSRSLGKGPQHF. The CDR3 DNA reads as TGTGCCAGCAGTTTGCTCCTAAATCGGAATTCGAGGTCCCTCGGCAAGGGGCCCCAGCATTTT.